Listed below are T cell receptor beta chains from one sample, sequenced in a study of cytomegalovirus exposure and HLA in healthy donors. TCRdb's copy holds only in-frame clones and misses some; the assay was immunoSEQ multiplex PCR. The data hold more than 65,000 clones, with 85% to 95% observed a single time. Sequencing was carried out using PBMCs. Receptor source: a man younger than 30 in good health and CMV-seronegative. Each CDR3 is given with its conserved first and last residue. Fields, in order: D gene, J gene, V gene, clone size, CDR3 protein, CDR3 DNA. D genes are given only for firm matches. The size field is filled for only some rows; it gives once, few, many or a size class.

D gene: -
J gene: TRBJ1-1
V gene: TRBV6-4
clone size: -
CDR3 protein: CASLKGAFF
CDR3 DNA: TGTGCCAGCCTCAAGGGGGCTTTCTTT

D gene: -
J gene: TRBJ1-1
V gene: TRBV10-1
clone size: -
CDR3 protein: CASSDWSSAEAFF
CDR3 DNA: TGCGCCAGCAGTGATTGGAGTTCGGCTGAAGCTTTCTTT

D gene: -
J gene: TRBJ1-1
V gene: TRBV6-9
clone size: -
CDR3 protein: CASSYSRNRQLMNTEAFF
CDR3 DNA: TGTGCCAGCAGTTATTCCCGTAACAGGCAATTGATGAACACTGAAGCTTTCTTT

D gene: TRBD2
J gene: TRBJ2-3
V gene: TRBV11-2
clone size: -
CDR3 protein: CASSLVTAGGTDTQYF
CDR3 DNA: TGTGCCAGCAGCTTAGTGACAGCGGGGGGCACAGATACGCAGTATTTT

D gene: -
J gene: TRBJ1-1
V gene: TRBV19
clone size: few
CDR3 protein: CASSITAYVVNTEAFF
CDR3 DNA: TGTGCCAGTAGTATAACCGCCTACGTAGTGAACACTGAAGCTTTCTTT

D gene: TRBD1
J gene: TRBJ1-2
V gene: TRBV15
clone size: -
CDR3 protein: CATSRPWTGSNGYTF
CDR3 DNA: TGTGCCACCAGCAGACCGTGGACAGGGAGTAATGGCTACACCTTC

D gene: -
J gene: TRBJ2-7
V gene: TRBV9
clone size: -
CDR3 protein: CASSAPGNSYEQYF
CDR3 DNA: TGTGCCAGCAGCGCCCCTGGCAACTCCTACGAGCAGTACTTC

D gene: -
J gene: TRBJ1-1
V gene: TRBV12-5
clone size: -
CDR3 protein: CASDRNTEAFF
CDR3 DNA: TGTGCTAGTGACAGGAACACTGAAGCTTTCTTT

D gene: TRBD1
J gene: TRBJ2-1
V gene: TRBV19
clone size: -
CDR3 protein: CASSRGQNYNEQFF
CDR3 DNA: TGTGCCAGTAGTAGGGGACAGAATTACAATGAGCAGTTCTTC

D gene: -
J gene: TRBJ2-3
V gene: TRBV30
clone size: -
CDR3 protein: CAWESTDTQYF
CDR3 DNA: TGTGCCTGGGAGTCCACAGATACGCAGTATTTT

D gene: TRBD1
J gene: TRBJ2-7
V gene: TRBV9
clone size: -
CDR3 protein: CASRGTGATYEQYF
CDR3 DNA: TGTGCCAGCAGGGGGACAGGAGCGACCTACGAGCAGTACTTC

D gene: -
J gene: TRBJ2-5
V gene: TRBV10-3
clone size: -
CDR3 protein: CAIRGQGGETQYF
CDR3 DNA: TGTGCCATCAGAGGACAGGGAGGGGAGACCCAGTACTTC

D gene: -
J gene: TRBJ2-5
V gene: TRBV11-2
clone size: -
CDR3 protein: CASSLWSGQETQYF
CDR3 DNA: TGTGCCAGCAGCTTGTGGTCGGGTCAAGAGACCCAGTACTTC

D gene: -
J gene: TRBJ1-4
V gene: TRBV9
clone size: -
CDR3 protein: CASSGGGVNEKLFF
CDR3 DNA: TGTGCCAGCAGCGGAGGGGGGGTTAATGAAAAACTGTTTTTT

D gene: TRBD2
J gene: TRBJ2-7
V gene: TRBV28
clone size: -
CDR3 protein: CASSLSGGWTYEQYF
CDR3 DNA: TGTGCCAGCAGTTTGTCGGGAGGGTGGACCTACGAGCAGTACTTC

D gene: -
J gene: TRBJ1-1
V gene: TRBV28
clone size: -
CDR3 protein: CASSLWQGNMNTEAFF
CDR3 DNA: TGTGCCAGCAGTTTATGGCAGGGCAACATGAACACTGAAGCTTTCTTT

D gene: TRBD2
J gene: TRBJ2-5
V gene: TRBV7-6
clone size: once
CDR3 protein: CASSLARREGQETQYF
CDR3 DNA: TGTGCCAGCAGCTTAGCGAGGCGGGAGGGCCAAGAGACCCAGTACTTC

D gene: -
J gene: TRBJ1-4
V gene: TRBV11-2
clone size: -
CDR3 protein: CASSFYNEKLFF
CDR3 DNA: TGTGCCAGCAGCTTTTATAATGAAAAACTGTTTTTT

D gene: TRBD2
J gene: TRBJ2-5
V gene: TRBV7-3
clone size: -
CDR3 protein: CASSHSGKGETQYF
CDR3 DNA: TGTGCCAGCAGCCATAGCGGGAAGGGAGAGACCCAGTACTTC

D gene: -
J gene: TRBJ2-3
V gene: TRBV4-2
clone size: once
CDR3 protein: CASSQDRTVSTDTQYF
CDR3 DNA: TGTGCCAGCAGCCAAGACCGGACTGTCTCCACAGATACGCAGTATTTT

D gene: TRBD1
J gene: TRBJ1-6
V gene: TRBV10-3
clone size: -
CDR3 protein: CAISESGTGASNNSPLHF
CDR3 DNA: TGTGCCATCAGTGAGTCGGGGACAGGGGCGTCTAATAATTCACCCCTCCACTTT

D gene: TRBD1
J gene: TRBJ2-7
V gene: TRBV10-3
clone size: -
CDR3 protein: CAISRDSYEQYF
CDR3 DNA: TGTGCCATCTCACGGGACAGCTACGAGCAGTACTTC

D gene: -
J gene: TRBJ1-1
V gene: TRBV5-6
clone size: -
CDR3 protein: CASSLATGYREAFF
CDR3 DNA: TGTGCCAGCAGCTTGGCCACAGGATATCGTGAAGCTTTCTTT

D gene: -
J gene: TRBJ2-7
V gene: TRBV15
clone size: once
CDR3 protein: CATSRDAAGSYEQYF
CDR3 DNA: TGTGCCACCAGCAGAGATGCCGCCGGGTCCTACGAGCAGTACTTC

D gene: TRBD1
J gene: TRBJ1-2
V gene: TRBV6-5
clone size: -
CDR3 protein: CASSSRQGYGYTF
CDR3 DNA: TGTGCCAGCAGTTCTAGACAGGGGTATGGCTACACCTTC

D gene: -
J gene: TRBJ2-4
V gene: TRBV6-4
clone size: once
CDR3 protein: CASSEVDKGVQYF
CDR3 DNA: TGTGCCAGCAGTGAGGTAGACAAAGGCGTTCAGTACTTC

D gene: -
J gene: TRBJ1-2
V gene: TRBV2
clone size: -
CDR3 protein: CASRSRAGYTF
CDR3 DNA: TGTGCCAGCCGATCCAGGGCAGGCTACACCTTC

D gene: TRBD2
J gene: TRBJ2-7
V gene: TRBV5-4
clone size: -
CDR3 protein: CASSFVAGVNEQYF
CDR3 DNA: TGTGCCAGCAGCTTTGTAGCGGGAGTGAACGAGCAGTACTTC

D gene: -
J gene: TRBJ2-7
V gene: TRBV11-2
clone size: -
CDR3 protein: CASSFDNSYEQYF
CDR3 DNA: TGTGCCAGCAGCTTCGACAACTCCTACGAGCAGTACTTC

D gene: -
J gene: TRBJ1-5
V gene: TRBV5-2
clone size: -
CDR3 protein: CASNPLAQGQGSEKGAYSNQPQHF
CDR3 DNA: TGTGCCAGCAACCCCCTAGCGCAAGGACAGGGAAGTGAAAAAGGTGCTTATAGCAATCAGCCCCAGCATTTT

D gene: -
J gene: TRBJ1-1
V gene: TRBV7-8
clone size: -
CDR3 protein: CASSRRGYTEAFF
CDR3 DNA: TGTGCCAGCAGCCGAAGAGGATACACTGAAGCTTTCTTT

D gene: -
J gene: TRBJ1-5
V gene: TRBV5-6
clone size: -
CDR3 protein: CASSSATRNQPQHF
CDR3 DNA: TGTGCCAGCAGCTCGGCCACTAGGAATCAGCCCCAGCATTTT

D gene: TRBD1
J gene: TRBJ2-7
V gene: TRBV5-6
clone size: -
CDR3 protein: CASSLETGMWEQYF
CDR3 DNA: TGTGCCAGCAGCTTGGAGACAGGGATGTGGGAGCAGTACTTC

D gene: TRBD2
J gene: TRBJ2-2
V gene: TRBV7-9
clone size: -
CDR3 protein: CASSLVGLAGIANTGELFF
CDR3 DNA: TGTGCCAGCAGCTTAGTTGGGTTAGCGGGGATCGCGAACACCGGGGAGCTGTTTTTT

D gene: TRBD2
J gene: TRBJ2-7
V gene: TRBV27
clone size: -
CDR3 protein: CAPPLAGPCYEQYF
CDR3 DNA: TGTGCCCCACCCCTAGCGGGACCATGCTACGAGCAGTACTTC

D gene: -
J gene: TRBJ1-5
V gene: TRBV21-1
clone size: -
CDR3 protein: CASSRRQKPQHF
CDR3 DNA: TGTGCCAGCAGCAGGAGACAGAAGCCCCAGCATTTT

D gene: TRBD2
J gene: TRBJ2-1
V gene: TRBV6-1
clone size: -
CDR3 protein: CASSRTSGSRNEQFF
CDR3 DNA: TGTGCCAGCAGCAGGACTAGCGGGAGTAGAAATGAGCAGTTCTTC

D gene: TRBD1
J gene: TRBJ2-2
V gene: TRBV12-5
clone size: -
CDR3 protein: CASGPDRGGRTGELFF
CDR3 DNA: TGTGCTAGTGGTCCGGACAGGGGCGGGAGAACCGGGGAGCTGTTTTTT

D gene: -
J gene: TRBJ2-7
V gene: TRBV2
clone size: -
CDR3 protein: CASSDWASYEQYF
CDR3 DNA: TGTGCCAGCAGTGACTGGGCCTCCTACGAGCAGTACTTC